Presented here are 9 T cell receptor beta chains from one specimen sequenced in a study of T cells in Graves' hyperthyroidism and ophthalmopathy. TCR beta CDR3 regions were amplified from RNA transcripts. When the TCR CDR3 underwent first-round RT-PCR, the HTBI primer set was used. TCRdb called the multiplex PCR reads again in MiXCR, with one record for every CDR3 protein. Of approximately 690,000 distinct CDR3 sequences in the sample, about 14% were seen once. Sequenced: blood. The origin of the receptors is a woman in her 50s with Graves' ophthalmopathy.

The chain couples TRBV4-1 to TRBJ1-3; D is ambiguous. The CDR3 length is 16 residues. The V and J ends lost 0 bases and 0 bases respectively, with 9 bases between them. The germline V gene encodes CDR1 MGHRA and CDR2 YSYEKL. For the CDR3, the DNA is TGCGCCAGCAGCCAAGAGAGAGGCATCTCTGGAAACACCATATATTTT. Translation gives CASSQERGISGNTIYF.

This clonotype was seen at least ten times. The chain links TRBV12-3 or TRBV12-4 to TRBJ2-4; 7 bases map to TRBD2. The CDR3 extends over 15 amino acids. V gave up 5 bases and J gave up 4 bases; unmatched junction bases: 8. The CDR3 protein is CASSSKLAEKNIQYF. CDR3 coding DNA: TGTGCCAGCAGTAGTAAGCTAGCGGAAAAAAACATTCAGTACTTC.

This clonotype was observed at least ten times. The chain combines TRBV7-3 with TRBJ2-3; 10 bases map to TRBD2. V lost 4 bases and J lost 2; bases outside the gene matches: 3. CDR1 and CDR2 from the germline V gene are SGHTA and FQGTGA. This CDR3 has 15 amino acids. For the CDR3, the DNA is TGTGCCAGCAGCTCGACTAGCGGGTTCACAGATACGCAGTATTTT. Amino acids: CASSSTSGFTDTQYF.

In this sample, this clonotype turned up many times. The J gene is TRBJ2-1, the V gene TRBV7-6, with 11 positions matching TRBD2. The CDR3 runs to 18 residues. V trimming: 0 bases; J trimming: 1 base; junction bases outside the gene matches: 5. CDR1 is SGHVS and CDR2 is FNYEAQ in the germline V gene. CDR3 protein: CASSLALGTSGSYNEQFF. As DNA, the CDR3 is TGTGCCAGCAGCTTAGCGCTGGGGACTAGCGGATCCTACAATGAGCAGTTCTTC.

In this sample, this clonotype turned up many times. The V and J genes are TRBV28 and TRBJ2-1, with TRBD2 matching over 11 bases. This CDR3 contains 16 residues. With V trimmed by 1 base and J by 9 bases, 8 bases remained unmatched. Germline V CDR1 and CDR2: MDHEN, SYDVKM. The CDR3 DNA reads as TGTGCCAGCAGTTTATTCCGTACTAGCGGGAGTATTGAGCAGTTCTTC. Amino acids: CASSLFRTSGSIEQFF. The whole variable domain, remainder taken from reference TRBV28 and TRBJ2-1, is DVKVTQSSRYLVKRTGEKVFLECVQDMDHENMFWYRQDPGLGLRLIYFSYDVKMKEKGDIPEGYSVSREKKERFSLILESASTNQTSMYLCASSLFRTSGSIEQFFGPGTRLTVL.

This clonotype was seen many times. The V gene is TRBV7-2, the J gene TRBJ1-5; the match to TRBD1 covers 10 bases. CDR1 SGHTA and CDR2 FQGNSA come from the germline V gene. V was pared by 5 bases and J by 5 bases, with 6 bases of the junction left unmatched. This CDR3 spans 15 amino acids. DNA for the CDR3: TGTGCCAGCAGCGTAGGGGACAGGGGTTATCAGCCCCAGCATTTT. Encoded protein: CASSVGDRGYQPQHF.

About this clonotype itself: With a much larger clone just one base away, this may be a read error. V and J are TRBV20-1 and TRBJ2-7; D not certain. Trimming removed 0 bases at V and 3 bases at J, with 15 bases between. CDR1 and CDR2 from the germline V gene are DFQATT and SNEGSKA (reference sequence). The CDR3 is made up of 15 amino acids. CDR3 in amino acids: CSARDPILGSYEQYF. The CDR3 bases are TGCAGTGCTAGAGATCCCATTCTAGGTAGCTACGAGCAGTACTTC.

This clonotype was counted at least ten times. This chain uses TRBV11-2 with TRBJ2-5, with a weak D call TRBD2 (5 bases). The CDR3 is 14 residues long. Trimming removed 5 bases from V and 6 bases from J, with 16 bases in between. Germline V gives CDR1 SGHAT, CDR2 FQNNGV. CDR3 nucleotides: TGTGCCAGCAGCCATTATGGGTGGGAGCAGACCCAGTACTTC. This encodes CASSHYGWEQTQYF.

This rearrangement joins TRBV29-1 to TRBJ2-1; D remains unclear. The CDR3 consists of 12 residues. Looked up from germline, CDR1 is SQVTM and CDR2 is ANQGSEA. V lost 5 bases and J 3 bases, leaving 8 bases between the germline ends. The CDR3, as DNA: TGCAGCGTTAGTGAGAGCTACAATGAGCAGTTCTTC. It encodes CSVSESYNEQFF.